This T cell receptor beta chain was sequenced for a study of blood T cell repertoires in COVID-19. Study as a whole: The United States, Italy and Spain provided the acute and convalescent COVID-19 samples. From T cells, B-cell-depleted T cells, or PBMCs came the material, which was cDNA or gDNA.

The CDR3 is 15 residues long. Germline V gene data show CDR1 as SGHDT and CDR2 as YYEEEE. V was cut by 0 bases and J by 2 bases, with 9 bases left in between. This clone occurred a few times. In the original processing: Estimates of nucleated cell counts were drawn from the amplification of reference gene primers. Sequencing was performed with immunoSEQ multiplex PCR; in TCRdb, only in-frame clones are kept and a portion is missing. V and J calls plus clone size are reproduced from that table; the DNA served to infer D and trimming. The sample lists 300,000 or so clones; more than 80% were seen once. The receptor's source is a woman in her thirties or forties with acute or convalescent COVID-19. V and J are TRBV5-6 and TRBJ2-1, with D unresolved. The sample was peripheral blood. The CDR3 nucleotides read TGTGCCAGCAGCTTGGTGGTTGAGCCCTACAATGAGCAGTTCTTC. Protein sequence: CASSLVVEPYNEQFF.